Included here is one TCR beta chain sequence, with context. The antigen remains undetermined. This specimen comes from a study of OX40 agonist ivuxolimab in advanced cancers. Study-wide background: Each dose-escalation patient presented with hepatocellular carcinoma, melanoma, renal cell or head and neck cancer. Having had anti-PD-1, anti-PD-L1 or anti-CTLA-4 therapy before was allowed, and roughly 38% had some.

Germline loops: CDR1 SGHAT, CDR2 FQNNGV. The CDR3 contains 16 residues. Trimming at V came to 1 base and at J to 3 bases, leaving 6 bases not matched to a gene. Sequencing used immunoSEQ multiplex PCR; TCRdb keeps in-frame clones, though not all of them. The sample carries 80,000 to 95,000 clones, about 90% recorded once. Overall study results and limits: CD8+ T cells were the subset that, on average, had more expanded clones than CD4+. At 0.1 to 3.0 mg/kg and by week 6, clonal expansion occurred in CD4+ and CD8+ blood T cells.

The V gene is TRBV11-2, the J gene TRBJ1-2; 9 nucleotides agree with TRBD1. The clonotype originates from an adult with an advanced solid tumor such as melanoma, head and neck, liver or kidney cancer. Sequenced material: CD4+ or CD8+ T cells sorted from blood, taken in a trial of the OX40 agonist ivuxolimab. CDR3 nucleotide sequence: TGTGCCAGCAGCTTAGCAGGGACAGGGTTTGACTATGGCTACACCTTC. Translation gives CASSLAGTGFDYGYTF.